The 9 T cell receptor beta chains below come from one sample, sequenced in a study of blood T cell repertoires in COVID-19. Assay: immunoSEQ multiplex PCR; the TCRdb copy retains only in-frame clones and omits some. The sample has about 120,000 clones, 75% to 90% seen once. The sequenced sample consisted of peripheral blood. The receptors here all came from a woman aged 55 to 70 with COVID-19, enrolled during active disease.

This chain connects TRBV3-1 (or the pseudogene TRBV3-2) to TRBJ2-7, with 8 nucleotides matching TRBD1. CDR3 length: 14 amino acids. The V gene's germline CDR1 is LGHDT and CDR2 YNNKEL (reference sequence). V lost 4 bases, J lost 7 bases, and 9 bases stayed unmatched. CDR3 DNA: TGTGCCAGCAGCCTGGCGGACAGGGTGGGAGAGCAGTACTTC. Translation: CASSLADRVGEQYF.

This clone was found once. This rearrangement joins TRBV27 to TRBJ2-2; 8 nucleotides agree with TRBD1. Germline V gives CDR1 MNHEY, CDR2 SMNVEV (reference sequence). Unmatched junction bases numbered 7, after V lost 6 bases and J lost 1 base. The CDR3 extends over 16 amino acids. The CDR3 spells CASRLGTGLNTGELFF. In DNA form, the CDR3 reads TGTGCCAGCAGACTCGGGACAGGATTGAACACCGGGGAGCTGTTTTTT.

This chain connects TRBV6-5 to TRBJ2-7; D uncertain. The CDR3 loop spans 11 amino acids. V lost 6 bases and J lost 4, with 7 bases in between. Germline V lookup: CDR1 MNHEY, CDR2 SVGAGI. This CDR3 reads CASRAAYEQYF. The CDR3 nucleotides read TGTGCCAGCAGGGCGGCTTACGAGCAGTACTTC.

This clone was detected only once. The V call is TRBV29-1, the J call TRBJ1-3, with 9 nucleotides matching TRBD1. Per the germline V gene, CDR1 is SQVTM and CDR2 is ANQGSEA. The CDR3 runs to 15 residues. The trim removed 4 bases at V and 0 bases at J, leaving 4 bases unmatched. CDR3 in DNA: TGCAGCGTTGGCGGGACAGGGAACTCTGGAAACACCATATATTTT. Its protein product is CSVGGTGNSGNTIYF.

This rearrangement joins TRBV7-3 to TRBJ2-1, with TRBD2 matching over 12 bases. J gave up 7 bases and V 3 bases, and 7 bases lay outside the gene matches. The CDR3 runs to 16 residues. CDR1 is SGHTA, CDR2 FQGTGA, per germline. Here the CDR3 DNA reads TGTGCCAGCAGCTTCGAGACTAGCGGGGGCTTTAATGAGCAGTTCTTC. Its protein product is CASSFETSGGFNEQFF.

The chain recombines TRBV19 with TRBJ1-5; 9 bases match TRBD1. The V gene's germline CDR1 is LNHDA and CDR2 SQIVND (reference sequence). The length of the CDR3 is 17 residues. Trimming took 5 bases from V and 1 from J; bases not matched to a gene: 9. CDR3 DNA sequence: TGTGCCAGTAGTCCCCGGGACAGGGCGGAGAGCAATCAGCCCCAGCATTTT. It translates to CASSPRDRAESNQPQHF.

The V and J genes are TRBV3-1 (or the pseudogene TRBV3-2) and TRBJ2-2; D not certain. Germline lookup yields CDR1 LGHDT and CDR2 YNNKEL (reference sequence). This CDR3 has 14 amino acids. V was trimmed by 1 base and J by 3 bases, leaving 6 bases between them. In nucleotides, the CDR3 is TGTGCCAGCAGCCAAGGACTCTACACCGGGGAGCTGTTTTTT. Amino acid sequence: CASSQGLYTGELFF.

V and J are TRBV5-1 and TRBJ2-3, with TRBD2 identical over 9 bases. After removal of 4 bases from V and 2 bases from J, the junction contained 11 bases not matched to a gene. This CDR3 contains 17 residues. CDR1 and CDR2 from the germline V gene are SGHRS and YFSETQ. In nucleotides, the CDR3 is TGCGCCAGCAGCCCCCGGGCAGCGGGGGGACTCACAGATACGCAGTATTTT. It is translated as CASSPRAAGGLTDTQYF.

This chain joins TRBV5-1 and TRBJ2-7, with TRBD1 matching 7 bases. Trimming took 6 bases from V and 3 from J; bases not matched to a gene: 12. The CDR3 length is 15 residues. CDR1 is SGHRS and CDR2 is YFSETQ in the germline V gene. The CDR3 coding sequence is TGCGCCAGCACCCAGCTAGGGACAGATAACTACGAGCAGTACTTC. Protein product: CASTQLGTDNYEQYF.